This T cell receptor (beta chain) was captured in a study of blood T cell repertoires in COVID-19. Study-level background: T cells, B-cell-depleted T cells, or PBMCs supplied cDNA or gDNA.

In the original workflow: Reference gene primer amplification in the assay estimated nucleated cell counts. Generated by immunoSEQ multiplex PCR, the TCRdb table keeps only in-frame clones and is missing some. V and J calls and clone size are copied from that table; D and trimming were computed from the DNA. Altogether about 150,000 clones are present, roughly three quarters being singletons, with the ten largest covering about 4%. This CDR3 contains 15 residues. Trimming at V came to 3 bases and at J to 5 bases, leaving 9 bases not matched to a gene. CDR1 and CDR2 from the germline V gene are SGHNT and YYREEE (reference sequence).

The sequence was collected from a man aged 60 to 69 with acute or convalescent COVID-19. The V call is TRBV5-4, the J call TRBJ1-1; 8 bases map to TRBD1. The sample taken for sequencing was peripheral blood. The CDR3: CASSWPGQAITEAFF. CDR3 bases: TGTGCCAGCAGCTGGCCGGGACAGGCCATTACTGAAGCTTTCTTT.